What follows is one T cell receptor beta chain and its context. What it binds is not known. The data were taken from a study of cytomegalovirus exposure and HLA in healthy donors. Study findings and constraints: Later, TCR association rates were found to vary by HLA locus, highest for DRB1 and lowest for HLA-C.

The PCR was carried out with 60 Vbeta primers and 13 Jbeta primers. Clones were read by immunoSEQ multiplex PCR, and TCRdb kept only the in-frame ones, dropping some. Of roughly 150,000 clones listed, about 74% are singletons. Whereas donors were nominally healthy upon sampling, unrecorded immune exposures were probable. This CDR3 has 16 amino acids. The V and J ends lost 7 bases and 6 bases, in that order; junction bases with no gene match: 16. The germline CDR1 and CDR2 sequences are SQVTM and ANQGSEA. The sample consisted of PBMCs. The clonotype originates from a man aged 35 to 55 in good health and CMV-seronegative. The V gene is TRBV29-1, the J gene TRBJ2-3; TRBD1 aligns across 10 bases. The CDR3 coding sequence is TGCAGCGAAACCCCCGCCAGGACAGGGGGTCGGGATACGCAGTATTTT. This translates into CSETPARTGGRDTQYF.